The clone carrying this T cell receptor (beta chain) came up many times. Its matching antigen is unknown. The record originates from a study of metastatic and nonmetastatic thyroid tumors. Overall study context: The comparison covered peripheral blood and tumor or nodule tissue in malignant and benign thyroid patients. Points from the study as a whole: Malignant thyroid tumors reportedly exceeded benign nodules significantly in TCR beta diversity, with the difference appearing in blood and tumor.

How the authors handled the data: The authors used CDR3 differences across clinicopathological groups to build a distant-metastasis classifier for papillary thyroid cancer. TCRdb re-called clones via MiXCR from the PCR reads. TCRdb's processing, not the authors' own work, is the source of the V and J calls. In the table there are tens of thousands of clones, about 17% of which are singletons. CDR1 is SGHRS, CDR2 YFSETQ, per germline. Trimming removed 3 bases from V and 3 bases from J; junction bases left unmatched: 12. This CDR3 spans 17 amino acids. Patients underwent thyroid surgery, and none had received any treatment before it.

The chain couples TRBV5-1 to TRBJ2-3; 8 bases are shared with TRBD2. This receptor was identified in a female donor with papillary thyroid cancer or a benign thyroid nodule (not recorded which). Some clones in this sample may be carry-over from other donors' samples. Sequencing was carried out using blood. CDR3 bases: TGCGCCAGCAGCTCCCGTATTAGCGGGGATGGTACAGATACGCAGTATTTT. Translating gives CASSSRISGDGTDTQYF.